Listed here are 12 T cell receptor beta chains from one sample, sequenced in a study of blood T cell repertoires in COVID-19 (dated by TCRdb to 2019 to 2021). Libraries were prepared through the immunoSEQ multiplex PCR assay. In its TCRdb copy, this immuneACCESS table keeps in-frame sequences only and misses some clones. Where compared with another copy, unresolved V genes explain less than half of these, and the others have no known cause. Across this sample there are roughly 330,000 clones, with around nine tenths seen only once. Clones ranked in the top ten supply roughly 4.1% of the sample. The specimen sequenced was peripheral blood. The receptor source for this set is a woman between 50 and 59 years old with active or convalescent COVID-19.

The J gene is TRBJ2-7, the V gene TRBV2, with 7 bases that match TRBD1. The CDR3 is made up of 14 amino acids. Germline V gene sequence: CDR1 SNHLY, CDR2 FYNNEI. V trimming: 6 bases; J trimming: 3 bases; junction bases outside the gene matches: 8. This CDR3 reads CASRRDRVSYEQYF. The DNA of the CDR3 is TGTGCCAGCAGGAGAGACAGGGTGAGCTACGAGCAGTACTTC.

This clone was detected a few times. This chain connects TRBV27 to TRBJ2-7; no definite D call. V gave up 5 bases and J gave up 3 bases, with 20 bases separating them. The germline CDR1 and CDR2 sequences are MNHEY and SMNVEV (reference sequence). The CDR3 spans 16 residues. The CDR3 here is CASSLRSSEKLYEQYF. CDR3 DNA: TGTGCCAGCAGTCTCCGATCCTCCGAGAAACTCTACGAGCAGTACTTC.

The chain joins TRBV7-9 to TRBJ1-2; maybe TRBD1 (6 bases). CDR3 length: 16 amino acids. Germline CDR1 is SEHNR and CDR2 is FQNEAQ (reference sequence). V shed 1 base and J shed 3 bases, with 15 bases lying between them. CDR3 in amino acids: CASSLVPGAEDYGYTF. The CDR3 region has the DNA TGTGCCAGCAGCTTAGTTCCAGGGGCAGAGGACTATGGCTACACCTTC.

With regard to this clone: A read error may produce the germline difference seen at one junction end. The chain has TRBV4-1 and TRBJ1-4; TRBD1 agrees at 8 bases. The CDR3 covers 14 residues. Germline V gene lookup returns CDR1 MGHRA and CDR2 YSYEKL. The CDR3 here is CASSPTVITGGRDF. The DNA for the CDR3 is TGCGCCAGCAGCCCAACGGTCATAACAGGGGGTAGGGATTTT.

The V and J genes are TRBV27 and TRBJ2-2; TRBD2 agrees at 11 bases. In germline, CDR1 is MNHEY, CDR2 SMNVEV (reference sequence). The CDR3 has 16 residues. J gave up 4 bases and V 5 bases, and 6 bases lay outside the gene matches. CDR3 coding DNA: TGTGCCAGCAGTCTTAGCGGGGGGGCGGCCACCGGGGAGCTGTTTTTT. The encoded protein is CASSLSGGAATGELFF.

The rearrangement uses TRBV2 and TRBJ2-7; D is unresolved. Germline V gives CDR1 SNHLY, CDR2 FYNNEI. V was pared by 1 base and J by 5 bases, with 12 bases between. The CDR3 runs 14 residues. CDR3 protein: CASSEVSAPNEQYF. The CDR3 DNA sequence: TGTGCCAGCAGTGAAGTCAGCGCTCCCAACGAGCAGTACTTC.

The rearrangement uses TRBV6-4 and TRBJ2-2, with 12 bases fitting TRBD2. The trim removed 7 bases at V and 4 bases at J, leaving 7 bases unmatched. Germline CDR1 MRHNA, CDR2 SNTAGT. The CDR3 length is 16 residues. The CDR3 here is CASKEQGLAGTGELFF. The CDR3 coding sequence is TGTGCCAGCAAAGAACAGGGACTAGCGGGCACCGGGGAGCTGTTTTTT.

This clone turned up a few times. The chain joins TRBV18 to TRBJ1-1; 8 positions agree with TRBD1. V lost 6 bases, J lost 5 bases, and 8 bases stayed unmatched. The CDR3 has 14 residues. Germline CDR1 and CDR2: KGHSH and LQKENI. CDR3 DNA: TGTGCCAGCTCCCAGGGACAGGAGGAAACTGAAGCTTTCTTT. The encoded protein is CASSQGQEETEAFF.

The chain joins TRBV9 to TRBJ2-7, with D unclear. The germline CDR1 and CDR2 sequences are SGDLS and YYNGEE. This CDR3 is built from 14 residues. V lost 2 bases, J lost 2 bases, and 11 bases lay in between. The CDR3 loop reads CASSVQSYAYEQYF. The DNA of the CDR3 is TGTGCCAGCAGCGTTCAGTCATATGCCTACGAGCAGTACTTC.

The chain combines TRBV14 with TRBJ1-1; 8 bases match TRBD1. V was clipped by 4 bases and J by 3 bases; unmatched bases: 4. The CDR3 extends over 14 amino acids. CDR1 and CDR2 (germline): SGHDN, FVKESK. The CDR3 coding sequence is TGTGCCAGCAGCCTGTTACAGGGGGACACTGAAGCTTTCTTT. It specifies CASSLLQGDTEAFF.

The chain joins TRBV28 to TRBJ2-5; TRBD1 matches at 10 bases. Germline CDR1 is MDHEN and CDR2 is SYDVKM. The CDR3 is 13 residues long. The V gene end was trimmed by 9 bases and the J gene end by 5 bases; junction bases not matched to a gene: 6. The CDR3 is CASRQGARETQYF. In DNA form, the CDR3 reads TGTGCCAGTAGACAGGGGGCGAGGGAGACCCAGTACTTC.

The rearrangement links TRBV30 to TRBJ1-1; 8 nucleotides match TRBD1. Germline-derived CDR1 and CDR2 are GTSNPN and SVGIG (reference sequence). The V segment lost 4 bases and the J segment 10 bases; nucleotides outside the gene matches: 11. The CDR3 spans 13 residues. CDR3 protein: CAWNEQGVSGAFF. The DNA for the CDR3 is TGTGCCTGGAACGAACAGGGGGTTTCGGGAGCTTTCTTT.